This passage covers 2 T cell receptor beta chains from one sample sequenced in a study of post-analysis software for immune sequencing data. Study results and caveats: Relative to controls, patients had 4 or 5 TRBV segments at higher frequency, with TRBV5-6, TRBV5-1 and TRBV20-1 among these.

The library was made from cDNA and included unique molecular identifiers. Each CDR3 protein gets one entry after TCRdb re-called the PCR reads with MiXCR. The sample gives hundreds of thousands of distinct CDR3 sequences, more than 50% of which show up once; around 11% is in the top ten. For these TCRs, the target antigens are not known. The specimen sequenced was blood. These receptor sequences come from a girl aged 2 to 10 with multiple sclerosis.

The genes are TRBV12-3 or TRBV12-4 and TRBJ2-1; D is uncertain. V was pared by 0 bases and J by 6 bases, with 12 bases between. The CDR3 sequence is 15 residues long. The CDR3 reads CASSLASLPGNEQFF. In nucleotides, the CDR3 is TGTGCCAGCAGTTTAGCAAGTCTACCGGGCAATGAGCAGTTCTTC.

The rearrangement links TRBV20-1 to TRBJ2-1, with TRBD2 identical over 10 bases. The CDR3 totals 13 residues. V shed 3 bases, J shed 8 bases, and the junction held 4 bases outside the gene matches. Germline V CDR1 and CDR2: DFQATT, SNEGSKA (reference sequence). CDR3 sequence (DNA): TGCAGTGCTAGTGGTAGCGGGAGGTATGAGCAGTTCTTC. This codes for CSASGSGRYEQFF.